Listed here is a single T cell receptor beta chain. The entry originates in a study of blood T cell repertoires in COVID-19. Study-wide context: Sites in the United States, Italy and Spain provided acute and convalescent COVID-19 samples. T cells, B-cell-depleted T cells, or PBMCs provided the cDNA or gDNA that served as material.

Per the authors' pipeline: Amplification of reference gene primers provided the estimated nucleated cell counts. The repertoire was sequenced with immunoSEQ multiplex PCR; TCRdb's copy has only in-frame clones and lacks some. For V, J and clone size, that table is used; D and trimming come from the DNA. Of fewer than 35,000 clones listed, approximately 86% are singletons. This clonotype originated in a man aged 50 to 60 with active or convalescent COVID-19. Sample: peripheral blood.

DNA of the CDR3: TGCGCCAGCAGCTTGTCGCCCGGGTCCCCCTACGAGCAGTACTTC. Amino acids: CASSLSPGSPYEQYF. V and J are TRBV5-1 and TRBJ2-7; D ambiguous. Germline-derived CDR1 and CDR2 are SGHRS and YFSETQ. This CDR3 is 15 amino acids long. V was trimmed by 1 base and J by 2 bases, leaving 13 bases between them.